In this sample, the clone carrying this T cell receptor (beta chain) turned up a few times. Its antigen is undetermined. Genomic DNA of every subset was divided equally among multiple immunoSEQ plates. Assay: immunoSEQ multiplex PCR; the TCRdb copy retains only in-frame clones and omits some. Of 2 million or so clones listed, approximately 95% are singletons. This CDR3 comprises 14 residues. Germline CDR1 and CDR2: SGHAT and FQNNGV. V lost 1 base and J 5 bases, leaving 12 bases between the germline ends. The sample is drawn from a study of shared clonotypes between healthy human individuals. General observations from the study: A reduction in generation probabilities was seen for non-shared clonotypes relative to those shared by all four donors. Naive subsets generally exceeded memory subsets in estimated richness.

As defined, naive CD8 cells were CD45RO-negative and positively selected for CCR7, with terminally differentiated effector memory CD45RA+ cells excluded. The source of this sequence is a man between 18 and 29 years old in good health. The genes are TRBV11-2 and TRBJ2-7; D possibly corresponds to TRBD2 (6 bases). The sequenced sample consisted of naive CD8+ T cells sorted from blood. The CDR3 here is CASSLGGVDHEQYF. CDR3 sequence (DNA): TGTGCCAGCAGCTTAGGCGGGGTGGACCACGAGCAGTACTTC.